These 32 T cell receptor beta chains came from one sample sequenced in a study of blood T cells in healthy people across ages. Alongside a J-beta primer mix, a sample-barcoded 5' primer served in a second PCR lasting roughly 6 to 11 cycles. TCRdb re-derived calls from the 5' RACE reads in MiXCR, one entry per CDR3 protein. The profile shows some 1,000,000 distinct CDR3 sequences, 25% of them singletons. The sample also formed part of further work on T cells of mothers and their children.

The sample taken for sequencing was blood. All receptors come from a girl aged 2 to 9 in good health.

This clonotype showed up just a few times. The chain carries TRBV29-1 and TRBJ2-3; unclear D gene. CDR1 SQVTM and CDR2 ANQGSEA come from the germline V gene. This CDR3 spans 13 amino acids. V lost 3 bases and J lost 2, with 9 bases in between. The CDR3 region has the DNA TGCAGCGTTGAGGGCAGGAACACAGATACGCAGTATTTT. It translates to CSVEGRNTDTQYF.

Regarding this clonotype: The junction and the germline gene differ at one end; a read error may be behind it. CDR3 DNA: TGCGCCGGGACAGGAGATCACAATGAGCAGTTCTTT. This sequence encodes CAGTGDHNEQFF. The gene calls are TRBV29-1 and TRBJ2-1; 8 nucleotides align to TRBD1. Germline CDR1 reads SQVTM; CDR2 reads ANQGSEA. This CDR3 has 12 residues.

V and J are TRBV2 and TRBJ1-1; no clear D. Germline CDR1 reads SNHLY; CDR2 reads FYNNEI. This CDR3 region has 11 residues. V was clipped by 9 bases and J by 5 bases, with 10 bases between them. Written as DNA, the CDR3 is TGTGCCAGGGCCAAGACAACTGAAGCTTTCTTT. This gives the protein CARAKTTEAFF.

This sequence joins TRBV12-3 or TRBV12-4 and TRBJ1-1; 9 bases align to TRBD1. CDR3 length: 19 residues. Unmatched junction bases numbered 17, after V lost 6 bases and J lost 0 bases. For the CDR3, the DNA is TGTGCCAGCAGGTCCTTTCCCTCCGGGACAGGGCTTATGAACACTGAAGCTTTCTTT. Protein sequence: CASRSFPSGTGLMNTEAFF.

V is TRBV20-1 and J is TRBJ1-5, with D possibly TRBD1 on 5 matching bases. CDR1 is DFQATT and CDR2 is SNEGSKA in the germline V gene (reference sequence). V dropped 0 bases and J dropped 3 bases, with 15 bases sitting between them. The length of the CDR3 is 16 residues. CDR3 in amino acids: CSARDPQGPHNQPQHF. The DNA of the CDR3 is TGCAGTGCTAGAGATCCCCAGGGCCCACACAATCAGCCCCAGCATTTT.

V gene TRBV6-4 combines with J gene TRBJ1-4, with D tentatively TRBD1 (6 bases). V dropped 7 bases and J dropped 11 bases, with 23 bases sitting between them. Germline loops: CDR1 MRHNA, CDR2 SNTAGT. The CDR3 sequence is 15 residues long. The chain's CDR3 is CASKTNRVNGRKLFF. CDR3 bases: TGTGCCAGCAAGACCAACAGGGTAAACGGGAGGAAACTGTTTTTT.

The chain joins TRBV5-8 to TRBJ1-6; maybe TRBD1 (5 bases). V was pared by 4 bases and J by 9 bases, with 20 bases between. Per germline, CDR1 SGHTS and CDR2 YDEGEE. This CDR3 spans 16 amino acids. The CDR3, as DNA: TGTGCCAGCAGCCCTCGGCGAGGGGTAAAAGTTTCACCCCTCCACTTT. Its translation is CASSPRRGVKVSPLHF.

The chain combines TRBV5-1 with TRBJ2-7, with D unresolved. The length of the CDR3 is 16 residues. Trimming left V 0 bases short and J 1 base short, with 14 bases between. CDR1 and CDR2 (germline): SGHRS, YFSETQ. The DNA for the CDR3 is TGCGCCAGCAGCTTGGTCTGGTCGACTCAATCCTACGAGCAGTACTTC. This sequence encodes CASSLVWSTQSYEQYF.

The gene calls are TRBV5-1 and TRBJ2-2; no firm D call. V was pared by 6 bases and J by 3 bases, with 15 bases between. Looked up from germline, CDR1 is SGHRS and CDR2 is YFSETQ. The CDR3 is 15 amino acids. CDR3 DNA sequence: TGCGCCAGCAACTGGAACACTGGGGACACCGGGGAGCTGTTTTTT. Translated: CASNWNTGDTGELFF.

The chain employs TRBV9 and TRBJ2-1; TRBD2 matches at 8 bases. CDR3 size: 14 residues. J lost 9 bases, V lost 3 bases, and 8 bases had no gene match. Germline V gives CDR1 SGDLS, CDR2 YYNGEE. In nucleotides, the CDR3 is TGTGCCAGCAGCGCTGGAGGCGCGGGGGGTGAGCAGTTCTTC. Translated, it gives CASSAGGAGGEQFF.

This clonotype was seen a few times. This chain joins TRBV11-2 and TRBJ1-5; D gene ambiguous. Trimming stripped 2 bases from V and 1 base from J, with 9 bases between. Germline V gene data show CDR1 as SGHAT and CDR2 as FQNNGV. The CDR3 is 15 residues long. The chain's CDR3 is CASSLHDQSNQPQHF. The CDR3 nucleotides read TGTGCCAGCAGCTTACATGACCAAAGCAATCAGCCCCAGCATTTT.

This clonotype turned up a few times. The V gene is TRBV4-3, the J gene TRBJ2-1; 7 positions match TRBD2. Germline CDR1 reads LGHNA; CDR2 reads YSLEER. The J segment lost 15 bases and the V segment lost 0 bases, leaving 11 bases of the junction unmatched. The CDR3 loop spans 14 amino acids. The CDR3 loop is CASSQDQARGTTFF. CDR3 DNA: TGCGCCAGCAGCCAAGATCAGGCTCGGGGGACTACGTTCTTC.

The chain couples TRBV5-1 to TRBJ1-4, with D perhaps matching TRBD1 (5 bases). V dropped 0 bases and J dropped 11 bases, with 17 bases sitting between them. The CDR3 contains 15 residues. Germline loops: CDR1 SGHRS, CDR2 YFSETQ. CDR3 residues: CASSLEGARREKLFF. Here the CDR3 DNA reads TGCGCCAGCAGCTTGGAAGGGGCGCGTAGAGAGAAACTGTTTTTT.

The DNA of the CDR3 is TGCAGCGTTGAAGATCTTGCAGGGCATGGCTACACCTTC. This sequence encodes CSVEDLAGHGYTF. The gene calls are TRBV29-1 and TRBJ1-2; the D gene is possibly TRBD1 (5 bases). Germline V CDR1 and CDR2: SQVTM, ANQGSEA. This CDR3 region has 13 residues. Trimming left V 0 bases short and J 6 bases short, with 11 bases between. Based on the CDR3 plus reference TRBV29-1 and TRBJ1-2, the full variable domain is SAVISQKPSRDICQRGTSLTIQCQVDSQVTMMFWYRQQPGQSLTLIATANQGSEATYESGFVIDKFPISRPNLTFSTLTVSNMSPEDSSIYLCSVEDLAGHGYTFGSGTRLTVV.

This chain joins TRBV5-8 and TRBJ2-7, with 8 bases that match TRBD2. V was pared by 1 base and J by 3 bases, with 6 bases of the junction left unmatched. The germline gives CDR1 SGHTS, CDR2 YDEGEE. The CDR3 is 15 residues long. The CDR3 DNA reads as TGTGCCAGCAGCTTGTTCCGCGGGACTAGCTACGAGCAGTACTTC. Translated, it gives CASSLFRGTSYEQYF.

The chain couples TRBV5-1 to TRBJ2-7; 7 bases are a match to TRBD1. The end of the DNA fits TRBJ2-1 better, so the J call may be wrong. The CDR3 has 16 amino acids. CDR1 is SGHRS, CDR2 YFSETQ, per germline. The CDR3 DNA follows: TGCGCCAGCAGCCCATTTAGAGACAGGGATGATTACGAGCAGTTCTTC. This translates into CASSPFRDRDDYEQFF.

The V call is TRBV5-1, the J call TRBJ1-3; tentatively, D is TRBD1 (5 bases). Deletions cut 0 bases from V and 4 bases from J, with 14 bases between. The CDR3 loop spans 16 amino acids. The germline V gene has CDR1 SGHRS and CDR2 YFSETQ. Here the CDR3 DNA reads TGCGCCAGCAGCTTGGCGGGGACTCACAACGGAAACACCATATATTTT. Amino acids: CASSLAGTHNGNTIYF.

This clonotype was counted many times. The J gene is TRBJ2-5, the V gene TRBV3-1; D gene unclear. Deletions cut 2 bases from V and 2 bases from J, with 9 bases between. Germline V lookup: CDR1 LGHDT, CDR2 YNNKEL (reference sequence). The CDR3 contains 14 residues. DNA for the CDR3: TGTGCCAGCAGCCAATTGTACAATCAAGAGACCCAGTACTTC. This codes for CASSQLYNQETQYF.

This clonotype was seen a few times. The chain carries TRBV29-1 and TRBJ2-5; no clear D gene. Trimming took off 5 bases at V and 5 bases at J, with 15 bases between the two ends. The CDR3 sequence is 13 residues long. The germline gives CDR1 SQVTM, CDR2 ANQGSEA. The CDR3 DNA sequence: TGCAGCGTTCCGTTATGGGCGGAGGAGACCCAGTACTTC. Amino acids: CSVPLWAEETQYF.

The chain has TRBV4-3 and TRBJ1-5, with 10 bases matching TRBD1. Germline CDR1 and CDR2: LGHNA and YSLEER. V was pared by 0 bases and J by 2 bases, with 16 bases of the junction left unmatched. This CDR3 has 21 residues. The CDR3 loop reads CASSQEPGIFGQGGGNQPQHF. The CDR3 DNA sequence: TGCGCCAGCAGCCAAGAGCCAGGCATTTTTGGACAGGGGGGTGGCAATCAGCCCCAGCATTTT.

The chain carries TRBV5-1 and TRBJ2-7; 8 bases line up with TRBD2. The CDR3 is 15 amino acids. Germline CDR1 SGHRS, CDR2 YFSETQ. The junction had 6 bases not matched to a gene; V was cut back by 0 bases and J by 4 bases. For the CDR3, the DNA is TGCGCCAGCAGCTTGGGCACAGCGGGAGAATACGAGCAGTACTTC. Translation: CASSLGTAGEYEQYF.

A few counts support this clonotype. This chain joins TRBV28 and TRBJ2-5; D is uncertain. Trimming took off 3 bases at V and 1 base at J, with 12 bases between the two ends. Germline CDR1 MDHEN, CDR2 SYDVKM. This CDR3 contains 15 residues. The CDR3 is CASSFKDVLQETQYF. The CDR3 nucleotides read TGTGCCAGCAGTTTCAAGGACGTACTCCAAGAGACCCAGTACTTC.

V and J are TRBV12-3 or TRBV12-4 and TRBJ1-5; tentatively, D is TRBD1 (5 bases). The V and J ends lost 7 bases and 6 bases respectively, with 19 bases between them. The length of the CDR3 is 15 residues. Written as DNA, the CDR3 is TGTGCCAGCAACATTCATGGGGGAGGGAGTCAGCCCCAGCATTTT. Protein sequence: CASNIHGGGSQPQHF.

This clonotype appeared a few times. The chain has TRBV6-5 and TRBJ2-5; 9 nucleotides align to TRBD2. The V gene end was trimmed by 0 bases and the J gene end by 6 bases; junction bases not matched to a gene: 11. Germline CDR1 is MNHEY and CDR2 is SVGAGI. The CDR3 is 17 residues long. CDR3 sequence: CASSYSQVAGARKTQYF. CDR3 DNA sequence: TGTGCCAGCAGTTACTCTCAGGTAGCGGGGGCTCGAAAGACCCAGTACTTC.

With respect to this clonotype: This may stem from a read error, because a much larger clone lies one nucleotide away. The V call is TRBV3-1, the J call TRBJ1-4; D unclear. The CDR3 is 18 amino acids. The ends were cut back, 1 base at V and 6 bases at J, with 21 bases in the middle. Germline CDR1 LGHDT, CDR2 YNNKEL (reference sequence). The CDR3 loop is CASSQVGSPPYGHEKLFF. The CDR3, as DNA: TGTGCCAGCAGCCAAGTCGGCAGTCCTCCCTACGGCCATGAAAAACTGTTTTTT.

This chain links TRBV28 with TRBJ2-1, with TRBD2 matching over 10 bases. The CDR3 runs to 16 residues. V dropped 2 bases and J dropped 7; count of bases not matched to a gene: 8. The germline CDR1 and CDR2 sequences are MDHEN and SYDVKM. In DNA, the CDR3 is TGTGCCAGCAGTTTAGCGGCTAGCGGGAGATGGAATGAGCAGTTCTTC. The encoded protein is CASSLAASGRWNEQFF.

This clonotype was counted a single time. The genes are TRBV4-1 and TRBJ2-7; weak D call: TRBD2 (5 bases). With 4 bases removed from V and 3 bases from J, the gap between germline ends came to 13 bases. The CDR3 has 14 residues. Germline V gives CDR1 MGHRA, CDR2 YSYEKL. The CDR3 DNA is TGCGCCAGCAGCCGACAACTAGACCTCTACGAGCAGTACTTC. Protein product: CASSRQLDLYEQYF.

V and J are TRBV29-1 and TRBJ2-2; a weak D match, TRBD1 (6 bases). CDR1 and CDR2 (germline): SQVTM, ANQGSEA. V dropped 7 bases and J dropped 4 bases, with 19 bases sitting between them. The CDR3 is 15 amino acids. The CDR3 reads CSAVSTGWGTGELFF. The CDR3 nucleotides read TGCAGCGCTGTATCGACAGGATGGGGCACCGGGGAGCTGTTTTTT.

This chain links TRBV14 with TRBJ1-2; no firm D call. V lost 4 bases to trimming and J lost 8 bases, with 20 bases between them. The CDR3 covers 15 residues. Per the germline V gene, CDR1 is SGHDN and CDR2 is FVKESK. The CDR3, as DNA: TGTGCCAGCAGCCTTATCCCCTGGGCGCAGGAAGGCTACACCTTC. As protein: CASSLIPWAQEGYTF.

This clonotype was counted a few times. The rearrangement links TRBV2 to TRBJ2-7; the D gene could be TRBD1 or TRBD2 (5 bases each). Trimming cost V 6 bases and J 4 bases, with 19 bases left between them. Germline V CDR1 and CDR2: SNHLY, FYNNEI. The CDR3 has 15 residues. CDR3 bases: TGTGCCAGCAGGGGGGTAACAGCATCCCTTTACGAGCAGTACTTC. Encoded protein: CASRGVTASLYEQYF.

This clonotype turned up a few times. The rearrangement joins TRBV4-3 to TRBJ1-2; no reliable D call. V lost 0 bases and J lost 4, with 12 bases in between. Germline V gene data show CDR1 as LGHNA and CDR2 as YSLEER. This CDR3 spans 15 amino acids. The CDR3 protein is CASSQDVSAGYGYTF. For the CDR3, the DNA is TGCGCCAGCAGCCAAGATGTTTCCGCGGGCTATGGCTACACCTTC.

The rearrangement links TRBV7-9 to TRBJ2-7; D gene ambiguous. The CDR3 is made up of 13 amino acids. V was trimmed by 1 base and J by 5 bases, leaving 9 bases between them. Germline V gene sequence: CDR1 SEHNR, CDR2 FQNEAQ (reference sequence). The CDR3 DNA reads TGTGCCAGCAGCTTAGACGGGCTCCACGAGCAGTACTTC. The encoded protein is CASSLDGLHEQYF.